A single sample gave rise to the 20 T cell receptor beta chains below, sequenced in a study of T cells in Graves' hyperthyroidism and ophthalmopathy. The investigators amplified TCR beta CDR3 regions from RNA transcripts. The HTBI primer set served for first-round RT-PCR of the TCR CDR3. TCRdb redid the calling of the multiplex PCR reads with MiXCR, one entry per CDR3 protein. This sample has some 500,000 distinct CDR3 sequences; approximately 24% occur once, and the top ten carry around 11%. Sequencing was performed on blood. The receptors originated from a woman aged 30 to 39 with Graves' ophthalmopathy.

This clonotype was seen at least ten times. The chain has TRBV6-1 and TRBJ1-3, with a possible D match to TRBD1 (5 bases). This CDR3 has 15 residues. Between the trimmed V and J ends, which lost 3 bases and 0 bases, there was a span of 9 bases. The V gene's germline CDR1 is MNHNS and CDR2 SASEGT. CDR3 DNA sequence: TGTGCCAGCAGTGACAGACAGTCCTCTGGAAACACCATATATTTT. Protein product: CASSDRQSSGNTIYF.

This clonotype showed up just a few times. This sequence joins TRBV7-3 and TRBJ2-1; the D is unclear. Per the germline V gene, CDR1 is SGHTA and CDR2 is FQGTGA. V lost 0 bases and J lost 2, with 11 bases in between. The CDR3 spans 16 residues. The CDR3 spells CASSLTTTQPYNEQFF. The CDR3 DNA reads as TGTGCCAGCAGCTTAACAACGACCCAGCCCTACAATGAGCAGTTCTTC.

This clonotype was counted at least ten times. The chain links TRBV20-1 to TRBJ2-7; no definite D call. The CDR3 has 14 amino acids. Germline CDR1 and CDR2: DFQATT and SNEGSKA (reference sequence). V was cut by 0 bases and J by 0 bases, with 9 bases left in between. The CDR3 is CSAREESVSYEQYF. The CDR3 DNA sequence: TGCAGTGCTAGAGAAGAATCGGTCTCCTACGAGCAGTACTTC.

Many counts were recorded for this clonotype. This chain connects TRBV6-5 to TRBJ1-3; D is unresolved. With 6 bases removed from V and 3 bases from J, the gap between germline ends came to 9 bases. CDR1 is MNHEY and CDR2 is SVGAGI in the germline V gene. The CDR3 is made up of 13 amino acids. Here the CDR3 reads CASRGNFGNTIYF. CDR3 sequence (DNA): TGTGCCAGCAGAGGAAATTTTGGAAACACCATATATTTT.

This clonotype was detected ten times or more. This CDR3 reads CATTGTGETQYF. CDR3 coding DNA: TGTGCCACCACCGGGACAGGAGAGACCCAGTACTTC. The rearrangement uses TRBV15 and TRBJ2-5; 8 bases map to TRBD1. The CDR3 length is 12 residues. The germline CDR1 and CDR2 sequences are LNHNV and YYDKDF (reference sequence). V lost 7 bases, J lost 4 bases, and 2 bases stayed unmatched.

This clonotype came up many times. The chain has TRBV3-1 and TRBJ2-5, with D possibly TRBD2 on 5 matching bases. The CDR3 contains 15 residues. Trimming cost V 1 base and J 5 bases, with 14 bases left between them. Germline lookup yields CDR1 LGHDT and CDR2 YNNKEL (reference sequence). The CDR3 reads CASSQGAEAYETQYF. CDR3 bases: TGTGCCAGCAGCCAAGGGGCGGAGGCGTACGAGACCCAGTACTTC.

About this clonotype: At one end the junction does not follow the germline gene, possibly because of a read error. The chain joins TRBV24-1 to TRBJ2-7; 13 bases map to TRBD2. The germline V gene encodes CDR1 KGHDR and CDR2 SFDVKD. The CDR3 sequence is 15 residues long. Here the CDR3 DNA reads TGTGCCACCAGTGATCGGACTAGCGGGGGCCGCGAGCAGTGCTTC. Translated, it gives CATSDRTSGGREQCF.

The chain couples TRBV30 to TRBJ2-2; D may match TRBD1 or TRBD2 (6 bases each). The CDR3 has 15 residues. The V gene's germline CDR1 is GTSNPN and CDR2 SVGIG (reference sequence). Trimming pared 1 base from V and 3 bases from J, leaving 12 bases between. The CDR3 DNA sequence: TGTGCCTGGAGTGGCGCAGGGGAGGACACCGGGGAGCTGTTTTTT. Protein sequence: CAWSGAGEDTGELFF.

This clonotype showed up many times. DNA for the CDR3: TGTGCCAGCAGTGAAGCGGTGATGGTGGGCTACACCTTC. Amino acids: CASSEAVMVGYTF. This rearrangement joins TRBV2 to TRBJ1-2; D gene ambiguous. V lost 0 bases and J lost 8, with 10 bases in between. The CDR3 contains 13 residues. Per germline, CDR1 SNHLY and CDR2 FYNNEI.

A few counts support this clonotype. The gene calls are TRBV28 and TRBJ1-2; D unclear. Trimming shortened V by 6 bases and J by 7 bases, and 18 bases separated the two germline ends. The CDR3 is 14 amino acids. Germline V gene sequence: CDR1 MDHEN, CDR2 SYDVKM. CDR3 nucleotide sequence: TGTGCCAGCAGGGCCAACGATCGGACTTTTGGCTACACCTTC. Its protein is CASRANDRTFGYTF.

This clonotype appeared many times. The chain couples TRBV19 to TRBJ2-7; TRBD2 matches 10 bases. The CDR3 totals 18 residues. The trim removed 6 bases at V and 0 bases at J, leaving 14 bases unmatched. The germline CDR1 and CDR2 sequences are LNHDA and SQIVND (reference sequence). The CDR3 DNA is TGTGCCAGTAGCTACTCTAGCGGGGGCCAACTCACCTCCTACGAGCAGTACTTC. Protein product: CASSYSSGGQLTSYEQYF.

This clonotype was detected many times. The chain links TRBV6-5 to TRBJ1-2; D gene ambiguous. V dropped 8 bases and J dropped 2 bases, with 12 bases sitting between them. This CDR3 contains 13 residues. Germline loops: CDR1 MNHEY, CDR2 SVGAGI. For the CDR3, the DNA is TGTGCCAGCGGACGGACGGTAAACTATGGCTACACCTTC. This codes for CASGRTVNYGYTF.

Many counts were recorded for this clonotype. The CDR3 sequence: CASSLARGEKLFF. CDR3 sequence (DNA): TGTGCCAGCAGCCTGGCCAGGGGTGAAAAACTGTTTTTT. The chain couples TRBV12-3 or TRBV12-4 to TRBJ1-4, with D perhaps matching TRBD1 (6 bases). Trimming shortened V by 6 bases and J by 7 bases, and 12 bases separated the two germline ends. The CDR3 is made up of 13 amino acids.

In its sample, this clonotype was seen a few times. This sequence joins TRBV5-1 and TRBJ1-1; D possibly corresponds to TRBD1 (6 bases). Per the germline V gene, CDR1 is SGHRS and CDR2 is YFSETQ. CDR3 length: 14 residues. Trimming shortened V by 3 bases and J by 1 base, and 10 bases separated the two germline ends. The CDR3 region has the DNA TGCGCCAGCAGCTGGGGGCCCTCGAACACTGAAGCTTTCTTT. Protein sequence: CASSWGPSNTEAFF.

This clonotype was counted many times. The chain couples TRBV27 to TRBJ1-5; D ambiguous. The CDR3 has 14 residues. The germline V gene has CDR1 MNHEY and CDR2 SMNVEV (reference sequence). Trimming left V 4 bases short and J 5 bases short, with 12 bases between. The CDR3 DNA reads as TGTGCCAGCAGTTCAATAAAGGGTTATCAGCCCCAGCATTTT. Amino acids: CASSSIKGYQPQHF.

This clonotype has at least ten counts. The chain couples TRBV6-2 or TRBV6-3 to TRBJ1-2; no clear D. Trimming shortened V by 6 bases and J by 4 bases, and 12 bases separated the two germline ends. Germline CDR1 is MNHEY and CDR2 is SVGEGT. The CDR3 runs to 13 residues. CDR3 DNA sequence: TGTGCCAGCAGAGGATCAGGAAGCTATGGCTACACCTTC. Protein: CASRGSGSYGYTF.

There are many counts of this clonotype. The CDR3 DNA sequence: TGTGCCAGCAGCTTGATGGGGGGGGAGTCCTACGAGCAGTACTTC. Translating gives CASSLMGGESYEQYF. V and J are TRBV11-3 and TRBJ2-7; TRBD2 matches 7 bases. J was trimmed by 1 base and V by 3 bases; bases with no gene match: 6. Germline CDR1 reads SGHNT; CDR2 reads YENEEA. This CDR3 has 15 amino acids. The whole variable domain, filled in from reference TRBV11-3 and TRBJ2-7, reads EAGVVQSPRYKIIEKKQPVAFWCNPISGHNTLYWYLQNLGQGPELLIRYENEEAVDDSQLPKDRFSAERLKGVDSTLKIQPAELGDSAVYLCASSLMGGESYEQYFGPGTRLTVT.

This clonotype has a count of ten or more. The gene calls are TRBV29-1 and TRBJ2-5; no reliable D call. There are 12 residues in the CDR3. Germline V gives CDR1 SQVTM, CDR2 ANQGSEA. Trimming pared 4 bases from V and 0 bases from J, leaving 6 bases between. This CDR3 reads CSVVGHQETQYF. The DNA for the CDR3 is TGCAGCGTTGTTGGCCACCAAGAGACCCAGTACTTC.

This clonotype was seen many times. The rearrangement links TRBV20-1 to TRBJ1-2, with a possible D match to TRBD1 (6 bases). Per germline, CDR1 DFQATT and CDR2 SNEGSKA (reference sequence). V was trimmed by 3 bases and J by 3 bases, leaving 14 bases between them. The CDR3 runs to 14 residues. CDR3 nucleotides: TGCAGTGCTAGTATACAACAGGGCTACTATGGCTACACCTTC. Residues: CSASIQQGYYGYTF.

There are many counts of this clonotype. The chain carries TRBV20-1 and TRBJ1-2; D is possibly TRBD1 (6 bases). Germline assignment: CDR1 DFQATT and CDR2 SNEGSKA (reference sequence). The V end lost 3 bases, the J end lost 6 bases, and 17 bases lay between the germline ends. This CDR3 has 14 amino acids. The CDR3 region is CSASGSLGADGYTF. DNA of the CDR3: TGCAGTGCTAGTGGGAGTCTGGGGGCGGATGGCTACACCTTC.